This TCR beta chain was found in a study of blood T cell repertoires in COVID-19. On the study more broadly: T cells, B-cell-depleted T cells, or PBMCs supplied cDNA or gDNA.

The CDR3 is 13 residues long. Germline V CDR1 and CDR2: MDHEN, SYDVKM. The V and J ends lost 5 bases and 1 base respectively, with 6 bases between them. Seattle cases were enrolled at active infection and followed longitudinally. How the authors handled the data: Researchers report that nucleated cell counts were estimated from reference gene primer amplification. Some clones are missing from TCRdb's copy, which holds only in-frame ones; the method was immunoSEQ multiplex PCR. V and J calls and clone size follow that table, whereas D and trimming were derived from the DNA. The repertoire consists of 95,000 to 150,000 clones, with roughly nine tenths occurring once and the leading ten covering around 2.1%.

The receptor's source is a man aged 45-65 years with COVID-19, enrolled during active disease. The sequencing sample was made of peripheral blood. The chain links TRBV28 to TRBJ1-5; D is uncertain. CDR3 DNA sequence: TGTGCCAGCAGTAGAGAGAGCAATCAGCCCCAGCATTTT. Protein sequence: CASSRESNQPQHF.